The present TCR beta chain was sequenced within a study of Ad26.COV2.S vaccination and SARS-CoV-2 variants. Treatment given: roughly 18 received Ad26.COV2.S at low or high dose, single or two shots; 5 received placebo; per-sample allocation not given. Day 63 following the first vaccine or placebo injection was when the samples were taken. Note on this clone: Its antigen remains unidentified.

This table comes from immunoSEQ multiplex PCR, and its TCRdb copy is limited to in-frame clones, with some not included. The data show more than 300,000 clones, 86% seen once. General study findings and limits: Researchers reported similar non-spike TCR breadth in vaccine and placebo recipients.

The sequence was collected from a person aged 18-65 years who received the Ad26.COV2.S COVID-19 vaccine or a placebo. This material consisted of peripheral blood, taken in a trial of Ad26.COV2.S vaccine versus placebo.

The CDR3 coding sequence is TGTGCCAGCAGCCCCCTTACAGGGTGGGTTGGCTACACCTTC. Its translation: CASSPLTGWVGYTF. The chain uses TRBV9 and TRBJ1-2, with TRBD1 as a possible D gene (6 bases). Trimming removed 4 bases from V and 7 bases from J, with 17 bases in between. Per germline, CDR1 SGDLS and CDR2 YYNGEE. The CDR3 contains 14 residues.